Following are 21 T cell receptor beta chains from one sample sequenced in a study of T-cell reconstitution after alpha-beta-depleted transplantation in children. Unique molecular identifiers were used to barcode this TCRbeta library. TCRdb itself ran the PCR reads through MiXCR, one entry per CDR3 protein. The sample shows approximately 420,000 distinct CDR3 sequences, approximately 10% of them seen only once. This specimen was PBMCs from the stem cell graft donor, taken from the stem cell graft. Receptors originate from a human donor who donated a stem cell graft to a child with acute myeloid leukemia.

This clonotype has more than one count but fewer than ten. The chain recombines TRBV5-1 with TRBJ1-1, with no clear D. This CDR3 comprises 14 residues. Trimming took 0 bases from V and 6 from J, leaving 12 bases between them. Germline V gene lookup returns CDR1 SGHRS and CDR2 YFSETQ. The CDR3 nucleotides read TGCGCCAGCAGCTTGGTGGGGAGGAGGGCTGAAGCTTTCTTT. It codes for CASSLVGRRAEAFF.

V is TRBV7-2 and J is TRBJ2-2; D possibly corresponds to TRBD2 (6 bases). CDR3 size: 15 residues. The V and J ends lost 3 bases and 7 bases respectively, with 15 bases between them. Germline loops: CDR1 SGHTA, CDR2 FQGNSA. CDR3 amino acids: CASSFRAGWGGELFF. Here the CDR3 DNA reads TGTGCCAGCAGCTTCCGGGCGGGATGGGGCGGGGAGCTGTTTTTT.

In this sample, this clonotype turned up a few times. The V call is TRBV5-1, the J call TRBJ1-5; no clear D gene. CDR1 and CDR2 from the germline V gene are SGHRS and YFSETQ. This CDR3 region has 15 residues. Trimming took 0 bases from V and 0 from J, leaving 7 bases between them. As DNA, the CDR3 is TGCGCCAGCAGCTTGGGGTCGACTAGCAATCAGCCCCAGCATTTT. This gives the protein CASSLGSTSNQPQHF.

This chain uses TRBV13 with TRBJ2-1; TRBD2 is a possible D gene (6 bases). V was cut by 1 base and J by 3 bases, with 13 bases left in between. Germline CDR1 reads PRHDT; CDR2 reads FYEKMQ (reference sequence). This CDR3 is built from 16 residues. CDR3 sequence reads: CASSLAEGLHYNEQFF. CDR3 in DNA: TGTGCCAGCAGCTTAGCCGAGGGACTCCACTACAATGAGCAGTTCTTC. The full variable domain, completed using reference TRBV13 and TRBJ2-1, is AAGVIQSPRHLIKEKRETATLKCYPIPRHDTVYWYQQGPGQDPQFLISFYEKMQSDKGSIPDRFSAQQFSDYHSELNMSSLELGDSALYFCASSLAEGLHYNEQFFGPGTRLTVL.

The rearrangement joins TRBV20-1 to TRBJ2-7; D is perhaps TRBD1 (6 bases). CDR3 size: 13 residues. In germline, CDR1 is DFQATT, CDR2 SNEGSKA (reference sequence). In DNA form, the CDR3 reads TGCAGCTCTTCAAGGGGGAGCTCCTACGAGCAGTACTTC. It is translated as CSSSRGSSYEQYF.

This clonotype appeared many times. This rearrangement joins TRBV29-1 to TRBJ2-1; the D is unclear. The V end lost 6 bases, the J end lost 4 bases, and 16 bases lay between the germline ends. The CDR3 extends over 14 amino acids. Looked up from germline, CDR1 is SQVTM and CDR2 is ANQGSEA. CDR3 residues: CSVAPRRDYNEQFF. CDR3 nucleotide sequence: TGCAGCGTGGCCCCTAGGCGAGATTACAATGAGCAGTTCTTC.

The chain joins TRBV9 to TRBJ2-3, with D perhaps given as TRBD1 or TRBD2 (5 bases each). Trimming stripped 0 bases from V and 0 bases from J, with 11 bases between. Germline V CDR1 and CDR2: SGDLS, YYNGEE. The CDR3 covers 16 residues. The CDR3 coding sequence is TGTGCCAGCAGCGTAGCTGGGGGAAGGAGCACAGATACGCAGTATTTT. The encoded protein is CASSVAGGRSTDTQYF. Full variable domain (rest looked up from reference TRBV9 and TRBJ2-3): DSGVTQTPKHLITATGQRVTLRCSPRSGDLSVYWYQQSLDQGLQFLIQYYNGEERAKGNILERFSAQQFPDLHSELNLSSLELGDSALYFCASSVAGGRSTDTQYFGPGTRLTVL.

In its sample, this clonotype was seen many times. The rearrangement joins TRBV5-1 to TRBJ2-2, with no clear D. V was clipped by 4 bases and J by 3 bases, with 10 bases between them. Per the germline V gene, CDR1 is SGHRS and CDR2 is YFSETQ. The CDR3 totals 14 residues. The CDR3: CASSPHGDTGELFF. The CDR3 DNA reads TGCGCCAGCAGCCCTCACGGCGACACCGGGGAGCTGTTTTTT.

This chain uses TRBV5-1 with TRBJ2-7, with TRBD1 identical over 7 bases. The CDR3 length is 15 residues. Germline loops: CDR1 SGHRS, CDR2 YFSETQ. Unmatched junction bases numbered 6, after V lost 0 bases and J lost 3 bases. The CDR3 is CASSLDRQGFYEQYV. CDR3 sequence (DNA): TGCGCCAGCAGCTTGGATAGACAGGGATTCTACGAGCAGTACGTC.

This clonotype was recorded many times. The rearrangement links TRBV7-2 to TRBJ1-6; D call uncertain. The germline CDR1 and CDR2 sequences are SGHTA and FQGNSA. The ends were cut back, 5 bases at V and 9 bases at J, with 14 bases in the middle. The CDR3 length is 14 residues. The CDR3 protein is CASSPAGFGSPLHF. DNA of the CDR3: TGTGCCAGCAGCCCCGCGGGGTTTGGTTCACCCCTCCACTTT.

The table lists this clonotype with many counts. The chain combines TRBV7-9 with TRBJ2-7; 9 nucleotides match TRBD1. The germline gives CDR1 SEHNR, CDR2 FQNEAQ (reference sequence). V shed 5 bases, J shed 2 bases, and the junction held 4 bases outside the gene matches. The length of the CDR3 is 14 residues. The CDR3 loop is CASSPTGGTYEQYF. Written as DNA, the CDR3 is TGTGCCAGCAGCCCGACAGGGGGTACCTACGAGCAGTACTTC.

The chain is built from TRBV18 and TRBJ2-7, with D possibly matching TRBD1 (7 bases). Germline values: CDR1 KGHSH, CDR2 LQKENI. The CDR3 is 16 residues long. Trimming removed 3 bases at V and 4 bases at J, with 19 bases between. In DNA, the CDR3 is TGTGCCAGCTCACCTGTCGCCTCAGGGGGGTCGTACGAGCAGTACGTC. The encoded protein is CASSPVASGGSYEQYV.

This clonotype was counted ten times or more. This chain connects TRBV25-1 to TRBJ2-2, with D perhaps matching TRBD1 (5 bases). The germline CDR1 and CDR2 sequences are MGHDK and SYGVNS. This CDR3 comprises 16 residues. Trimming left V 4 bases short and J 1 base short, with 13 bases between. CDR3 region: CASSVGASGNTGELFF. CDR3 coding DNA: TGTGCCAGCAGTGTTGGGGCCTCCGGGAACACCGGGGAGCTGTTTTTT.

The chain employs TRBV2 and TRBJ2-4, with TRBD1 as a possible D gene (6 bases). Per germline, CDR1 SNHLY and CDR2 FYNNEI. The CDR3 has 15 residues. CDR3 region: CTISPGVFTKNIQYF. The DNA for the CDR3 is TGTACCATCAGCCCAGGGGTTTTCACCAAAAACATTCAGTACTTC.

V usage is TRBV5-6 and J usage is TRBJ1-2; 7 positions agree with TRBD1. Germline CDR1 is SGHDT and CDR2 is YYEEEE. The CDR3 has 17 amino acids. Trimming cost V 2 bases and J 5 bases; bases outside gene matches: 15. CDR3: CASSFQYDRERDYGYTF. The CDR3 DNA follows: TGTGCCAGCAGCTTCCAATACGACAGGGAAAGGGATTATGGCTACACCTTC.

This clonotype has more than one count but fewer than ten. The chain has TRBV13 and TRBJ1-1; 7 nucleotides match TRBD1. V trimming: 4 bases; J trimming: 5 bases; junction bases outside the gene matches: 1. This CDR3 comprises 12 residues. Germline V lookup: CDR1 PRHDT, CDR2 FYEKMQ (reference sequence). The CDR3 is CASSSTGTEAFF. CDR3 coding DNA: TGTGCCAGCAGCTCGACAGGGACTGAAGCTTTCTTT.

This clonotype came up a few times. DNA of the CDR3: TGCAGCGTGAACAGGGCTACCGGGGAGCTGTTTTTT. Translated: CSVNRATGELFF. This sequence joins TRBV29-1 and TRBJ2-2; tentatively, D is TRBD1 (6 bases). The CDR3 covers 12 residues. V was cut by 6 bases and J by 5 bases, with 10 bases left in between. Looked up from germline, CDR1 is SQVTM and CDR2 is ANQGSEA.

The chain carries TRBV28 and TRBJ2-1, with D maybe TRBD2 (7 bases). This CDR3 has 15 amino acids. Germline assignment: CDR1 MDHEN and CDR2 SYDVKM. V lost 4 bases, J lost 2 bases, and 12 bases lay in between. The CDR3 loop reads CASSWGGSTYNEQFF. The DNA of the CDR3 is TGTGCCAGCAGTTGGGGGGGCAGCACCTACAATGAGCAGTTCTTC.

The J gene is TRBJ2-7, the V gene TRBV6-1; D not resolved. Germline V gene lookup returns CDR1 MNHNS and CDR2 SASEGT. The V end was cut by 7 bases, the J end by 2 bases, with 9 bases between. This CDR3 is 12 amino acids long. The CDR3 nucleotides read TGTGCCAGCAATGGTCCTACCTACGAGCAGTACGTC. Amino acid sequence: CASNGPTYEQYV.

This clonotype occurred many times. CDR3 residues: CASSRGTQYF. Written as DNA, the CDR3 is TGTGCCAGCAGCCGGGGTACGCAGTATTTT. The rearrangement joins TRBV6-6 to TRBJ2-3; a weak D match, TRBD2 (5 bases). CDR1 MNHNY and CDR2 SVGAGI come from the germline V gene (reference sequence). This CDR3 spans 10 amino acids. Trimming shortened V by 6 bases and J by 8 bases, and 6 bases separated the two germline ends.

J is TRBJ2-2 and V is TRBV30, with no clear D. CDR1 and CDR2 from the germline V gene are GTSNPN and SVGIG (reference sequence). V lost 8 bases to trimming and J lost 2 bases, with 21 bases between them. This CDR3 comprises 16 residues. This CDR3 is CAPYSGYPTNTGELFF. The CDR3 region has the DNA TGTGCCCCTTATTCGGGTTATCCGACTAACACCGGGGAGCTGTTTTTT.